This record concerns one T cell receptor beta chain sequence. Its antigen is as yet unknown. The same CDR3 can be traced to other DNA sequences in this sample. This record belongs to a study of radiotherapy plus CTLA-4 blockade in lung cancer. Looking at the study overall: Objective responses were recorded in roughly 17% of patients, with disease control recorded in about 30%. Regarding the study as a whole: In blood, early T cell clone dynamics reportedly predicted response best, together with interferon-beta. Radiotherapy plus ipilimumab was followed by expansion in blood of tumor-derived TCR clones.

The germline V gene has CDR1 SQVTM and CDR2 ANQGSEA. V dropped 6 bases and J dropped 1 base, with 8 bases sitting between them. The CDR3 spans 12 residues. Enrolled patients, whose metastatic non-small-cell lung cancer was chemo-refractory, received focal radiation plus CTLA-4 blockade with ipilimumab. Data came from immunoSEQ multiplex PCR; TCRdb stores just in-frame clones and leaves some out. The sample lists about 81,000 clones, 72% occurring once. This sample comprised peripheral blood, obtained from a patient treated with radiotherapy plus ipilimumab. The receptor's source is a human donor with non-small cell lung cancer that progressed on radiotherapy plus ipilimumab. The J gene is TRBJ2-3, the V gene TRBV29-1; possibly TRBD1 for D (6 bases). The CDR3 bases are TGCAGCGTAAGGACAGGCACAGATACGCAGTATTTT. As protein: CSVRTGTDTQYF.